The table lists the clone carrying this T cell receptor beta chain with a few counts. The data stem from a study of spatial heterogeneity in lung cancer. Trimming left V 5 bases short and J 10 bases short, with 12 bases between. The CDR3 extends over 13 amino acids. Time point denoted: blood at routine non-recurrence follow-up after resection. No cell sorting; template was whole RNA from tumor, lung tissue or PBMC. TCRdb independently ran MiXCR on the 5' RACE reads; one entry per CDR3 protein. The profile shows approximately 50,000 distinct CDR3 sequences, less than 9% of them singletons. The chain carries TRBV12-3 or TRBV12-4 and TRBJ1-6; perhaps TRBD1 as D (5 bases). The sequence was obtained from a female donor with early-stage non-small cell lung cancer. The specimen comprised PBMCs, sampled at follow-up. CDR3 loop: CASSPPGDSPLHF. CDR3 nucleotides: TGTGCCAGCAGTCCCCCGGGGGACTCACCCCTCCACTTT.